Listed below are T cell receptor beta chains from one sample, sequenced in a study of persistence of HIV-infected CD4 T cells. These TCRs are of unknown antigen specificity. Sequencing used immunoSEQ multiplex PCR; TCRdb keeps in-frame clones, though not all of them. The table has approximately 35,000 clones, around four fifths seen once; the top ten hold just over 0.85%. The source material was CD4+ T cells sorted from PBMCs after approximately 19-hour stimulation, sampled from a patient who received antiretroviral therapy. The source of these receptors is an adult man with HIV who was CMV-seropositive. The CDR3 runs from the conserved cysteine through the conserved F or W.

>TRBV27
CASSLSGTGGRNTEAFF
>TRBV18
CASSPPGQGAFSYTF
>TRBV4-2
CAGSQETGVGGETQYF
>TRBV18
CASSPTPQGGQMNTEAFF
>TRBV3-1/TRBV3-2
CASSQGAGGYTEAFF
>TRBV7-2
CASSSNREETQYF
>TRBV9
CASSVFARASVQETQYF
>TRBV18
CASRRTGVNQPQHF
>TRBV29-1
CSVEGAGLHYGYTF
>TRBV5-1
CASSSGTSGGYTQYF
>TRBV7-9
CASSLTGGFSYEQYF